These 15 T cell receptor beta chains share one sample of origin, sequenced in a study of T cell responses to AZD1222 COVID-19 vaccine. The table came from immunoSEQ multiplex PCR; TCRdb's copy has only in-frame clones and leaves some out. The sample records approximately 42,000 clones, approximately 88% being singletons. The material sequenced was peripheral blood, taken 28 days after the second AZD1222 dose. The receptors stem from an adult who received the AZD1222 COVID-19 vaccine.

The chain recombines TRBV19 with TRBJ1-1; D unresolved. Between the trimmed V and J ends, which lost 3 bases and 5 bases, there was a span of 13 bases. Germline V lookup: CDR1 LNHDA, CDR2 SQIVND (reference sequence). This CDR3 has 14 amino acids. The CDR3: CASSMRRSGTEAFF. CDR3 DNA sequence: TGTGCCAGTAGTATGAGGAGAAGTGGGACTGAAGCTTTCTTT.

The gene calls are TRBV7-2 and TRBJ2-7, with 10 bases that match TRBD1. CDR1 and CDR2 (germline): SGHTA, FQGNSA. V lost 4 bases and J lost 5; bases outside the gene matches: 11. This CDR3 comprises 16 residues. CDR3 bases: TGTGCCAGCAGCTACCGACAGGGGGCGGTTTCCCACGAGCAGTACTTC. Residues: CASSYRQGAVSHEQYF.

The V gene is TRBV27, the J gene TRBJ1-2, with D possibly being TRBD1 (6 bases). Per germline, CDR1 MNHEY and CDR2 SMNVEV (reference sequence). There are 14 residues in the CDR3. Between the trimmed V and J ends, which lost 6 bases and 6 bases, there was a span of 17 bases. The CDR3 region is CASRKLQGRDGYTF. The CDR3 coding sequence is TGTGCCAGCAGGAAGCTACAGGGAAGAGATGGCTACACCTTC.

The count of this clone is one. The chain has TRBV2 and TRBJ2-7, with 9 bases aligning to TRBD2. This CDR3 has 15 amino acids. J lost 0 bases, V lost 4 bases, and 4 bases had no gene match. Germline loops: CDR1 SNHLY, CDR2 FYNNEI. As DNA, the CDR3 is TGTGCCAGCAGTGCACTAGCGGGCCGCTCCTACGAGCAGTACTTC. Amino acids: CASSALAGRSYEQYF.

This clone was recorded a few times. The chain uses TRBV15 and TRBJ2-5; 9 nucleotides match TRBD2. The CDR3 is 16 amino acids. The germline V gene encodes CDR1 LNHNV and CDR2 YYDKDF (reference sequence). V lost 8 bases, J lost 5 bases, and 15 bases stayed unmatched. CDR3 in DNA: TGTGCCACCTCCGATGATAGCGGGGGCTTCTTGGAGACCCAGTACTTC. It yields the protein CATSDDSGGFLETQYF.

The J gene is TRBJ1-1, the V gene TRBV6-5; 9 bases line up with TRBD1. The V gene end was trimmed by 7 bases and the J gene end by 3 bases; junction bases not matched to a gene: 9. CDR1 is MNHEY and CDR2 is SVGAGI in the germline V gene. The CDR3 is 15 amino acids. CDR3 nucleotide sequence: TGTGCCAGCACCTCCCCAAGGGACAGGGACACTGAAGCTTTCTTT. Translating it yields CASTSPRDRDTEAFF.

The chain couples TRBV5-8 to TRBJ1-5; D gene uncertain. Looked up from germline, CDR1 is SGHTS and CDR2 is YDEGEE. Trimming removed 1 base from V and 7 bases from J, with 3 bases in between. The CDR3 is made up of 11 amino acids. The CDR3 DNA follows: TGTGCCAGCAGCTTGAGACAGCCCCAGCATTTT. Amino acids: CASSLRQPQHF.

This chain joins TRBV12-5 and TRBJ2-5; tentative D call: TRBD2 (6 bases). The CDR3 totals 15 residues. Trimming removed 3 bases at V and 2 bases at J, with 13 bases between. Germline lookup yields CDR1 LGHNT and CDR2 FRNRAP. The DNA for the CDR3 is TGTGCTAGTGGTTTAGGCAGGGACTCACAAGAGACCCAGTACTTC. It translates to CASGLGRDSQETQYF.

CDR3 residues: CASSFDREGTEAFF. CDR3 sequence (DNA): TGCGCCAGCAGCTTCGACAGGGAAGGCACTGAAGCTTTCTTT. The V and J genes are TRBV5-1 and TRBJ1-1; 7 bases fit TRBD1. V shed 2 bases and J 4 bases; nucleotides not matched to a gene: 5. Germline lookup yields CDR1 SGHRS and CDR2 YFSETQ. The CDR3 spans 14 residues.

This clone was seen only once. This chain joins TRBV2 and TRBJ2-7; D not certain. Trimming took 11 bases from V and 2 from J, leaving 10 bases between them. The CDR3 extends over 11 amino acids. Germline V gene data show CDR1 as SNHLY and CDR2 as FYNNEI. The CDR3 loop reads CASRNPYEQYF. DNA of the CDR3: TGTGCCTCAAGGAACCCCTACGAGCAGTACTTC.

This sequence joins TRBV18 and TRBJ1-2; TRBD1 aligns across 7 bases. The germline V gene has CDR1 KGHSH and CDR2 LQKENI. Losses at the gene ends were 5 bases for V and 9 bases for J; bases not matched to a gene: 9. CDR3 length: 13 residues. DNA for the CDR3: TGTGCCAGCTCAGGAGGACAGGAAAACAGCTACACCTTC. As protein: CASSGGQENSYTF.

CDR3 DNA: TGTGCCAGCAGCTTTGACGGGGGTGATGGCTACACCTTC. Translation: CASSFDGGDGYTF. The chain combines TRBV7-9 with TRBJ1-2; tentative D call: TRBD1 (5 bases). Trimming cost V 3 bases and J 6 bases, with 11 bases left between them. This CDR3 has 13 amino acids. Germline CDR1 and CDR2: SEHNR and FQNEAQ (reference sequence). Drawing the rest from reference TRBV7-9 and TRBJ1-2, the complete variable domain is DTGVSQNPRHKITKRGQNVTFRCDPISEHNRLYWYRQTLGQGPEFLTYFQNEAQLEKSRLLSDRFSAERPKGSFSTLEIQRTEQGDSAMYLCASSFDGGDGYTFGSGTRLTVV.

The genes are TRBV2 and TRBJ2-3, with D unresolved. Per the germline V gene, CDR1 is SNHLY and CDR2 is FYNNEI. CDR3 length: 14 amino acids. V was cut by 3 bases and J by 4 bases, with 11 bases left in between. The CDR3 bases are TGTGCCAGCAGTGATAGCAGAAGCGCAGATACGCAGTATTTT. Translating it yields CASSDSRSADTQYF.

The chain carries TRBV19 and TRBJ1-5; tentative D call: TRBD1 (6 bases). V shed 3 bases and J shed 3 bases, with 15 bases lying between them. Germline V gives CDR1 LNHDA, CDR2 SQIVND (reference sequence). The CDR3 runs to 16 residues. The CDR3 DNA reads as TGTGCCAGTAGTATCCTAACAGGGTTTTCCAATCAGCCCCAGCATTTT. It codes for CASSILTGFSNQPQHF.

V and J are TRBV18 and TRBJ1-2; D is uncertain. This CDR3 has 14 residues. Trimming stripped 0 bases from V and 4 bases from J, with 9 bases between. Germline values: CDR1 KGHSH, CDR2 LQKENI. The CDR3 loop is CASSPPSSGYGYTF. The CDR3, as DNA: TGTGCCAGCTCACCACCATCCAGCGGCTATGGCTACACCTTC.